This TCR beta chain was profiled in a study of blood T cell repertoires in COVID-19. Across the whole study: The samples span acute and convalescent COVID-19 from the United States, Italy and Spain. T cells, B-cell-depleted T cells, or PBMCs provided the cDNA or gDNA that served as material.

Per the authors' pipeline: Estimation of nucleated cell counts was performed using reference gene primer amplification. This table comes from immunoSEQ multiplex PCR, and its TCRdb copy is limited to in-frame clones, with some not included. The V and J calls and clone size come from that table; D and trimming were worked out from the DNA. Of 45,000 to 50,000 clones listed, approximately 80% are singletons. Germline V gene sequence: CDR1 MGHDK, CDR2 SYGVNS. V was pared by 2 bases and J by 4 bases, with 8 bases between. The CDR3 has 14 residues. The chain uses TRBV25-1 and TRBJ2-2, with D unclear. The sequence was obtained from a human donor with active or convalescent COVID-19. The donor label of this sample is uncertain. The sequenced sample was peripheral blood. The DNA for the CDR3 is TGTGCCAGCAGTGAAGAGGTCCTCACCGGGGAGCTGTTTTTT. Translating gives CASSEEVLTGELFF.